Listed below are T cell receptor beta chains from one sample, sequenced in a study of T cells in localized non-small cell lung cancer. Generated by immunoSEQ multiplex PCR, the TCRdb table keeps only in-frame clones and is missing some. This table has around 70,000 clones, roughly nine tenths appearing once. This specimen consisted of peripheral blood, obtained before any cancer treatment. These receptors all stem from a male donor at least 60 years old with stage III squamous cell lung carcinoma. The CDR3 runs from the conserved cysteine through the conserved F or W. The D gene is left open where the match is weak. Expanded clones are given a class, and other clones once, few, many or no size at all.

TRBV29-1	-	TRBJ1-2	few	CSVGARANYGYTF	TGCAGCGTTGGAGCGCGGGCCAACTATGGCTACACCTTC
TRBV9	-	TRBJ2-1	-	CASSAIEGGQFF	TGTGCCAGCAGCGCCATTGAGGGTGGGCAGTTCTTC
TRBV6-1	TRBD1	TRBJ2-2	-	CASSGQGALAGELFF	TGTGCCAGCAGTGGACAGGGGGCCCTCGCCGGGGAGCTGTTTTTT
TRBV2	TRBD1	TRBJ1-1	-	CASSRDRGYTEAFF	TGTGCCAGCAGTCGGGACAGGGGGTACACTGAAGCTTTCTTT
TRBV11-2	TRBD1	TRBJ1-1	once	CASSSRTGWLNTEAFF	TGTGCCAGCAGCTCACGGACAGGGTGGTTGAACACTGAAGCTTTCTTT
TRBV5-1	TRBD1	TRBJ2-5	-	CASSRDRVQETQYF	TGCGCCAGCAGCAGGGACAGGGTTCAAGAGACCCAGTACTTC
TRBV5-4	-	TRBJ1-4	-	CASSLTGRVNEKLFF	TGTGCCAGCAGCTTGACGGGCCGAGTTAATGAAAAACTGTTTTTT
TRBV2	-	TRBJ2-2	-	CASSLDRPEVTGELFF	TGTGCCAGCAGCCTTGACAGGCCAGAGGTCACCGGGGAGCTGTTTTTT
TRBV7-9	TRBD1	TRBJ2-5	few	CASSLRGQGGETQYF	TGTGCCAGCAGCTTAAGGGGACAGGGAGGAGAGACCCAGTACTTC
TRBV4-2	-	TRBJ1-2	-	CASSQDSSNYGYTF	TGTGCCAGCAGCCAGGACAGTTCTAACTATGGCTACACCTTC
TRBV11-1	-	TRBJ2-6	few	CASSFPGSGANVLTF	TGTGCCAGCAGCTTTCCAGGGTCTGGGGCCAACGTCCTGACTTTC
TRBV27	TRBD1	TRBJ2-1	-	CASRGSGQGYNEQFF	TGTGCCAGCAGGGGTTCCGGACAGGGCTACAATGAGCAGTTCTTC
TRBV30	-	TRBJ2-1	-	CAWSGAGISYNEQFF	TGTGCCTGGAGTGGAGCAGGGATCTCCTACAATGAGCAGTTCTTC
TRBV11-3	-	TRBJ1-1	-	CASSLVGGDTEAFF	TGTGCCAGCAGCTTAGTCGGGGGGGACACTGAAGCTTTCTTT
TRBV5-4	-	TRBJ1-2	-	CASSLEQAGHYGYTF	TGTGCCAGCAGCTTGGAACAGGCAGGGCACTATGGCTACACCTTC
TRBV27	-	TRBJ1-3	-	CASSENSGNTIYF	TGTGCCAGCAGTGAGAACTCTGGAAACACCATATATTTT
TRBV19	-	TRBJ1-5	-	CASSRTGGNQPQHF	TGTGCCAGTAGTCGAACCGGGGGAAATCAGCCCCAGCATTTT